This entry describes one T cell receptor (beta chain). The antigen remains unidentified. This CDR3 is built from 15 residues. Germline CDR1 and CDR2: LNHDA and SQIVND (reference sequence). The junction had 5 bases not matched to a gene; V was cut back by 4 bases and J by 4 bases. The data are from a study of T cell responses to AZD1222 COVID-19 vaccine. Study observations and caveats: Regions 160-218 and 743-854 dominated among vaccine-associated CD4 TCRs spanning spike. Regions left unmutated in variants are reportedly the target of nearly half of spike-specific TCRs. Spike-specific TCR breadth and depth went up after people got two AZD1222 doses.

The assay was immunoSEQ multiplex PCR, and TCRdb's table has in-frame clones only and misses some. Of approximately 110,000 clones listed, approximately 84% were seen once; the top ten hold 9.4%. J is TRBJ2-1 and V is TRBV19; 9 positions match TRBD2. The sequencing used peripheral blood, collected on day 0 of AZD1222 vaccination. The receptor was isolated from an adult in good health. In nucleotides, the CDR3 is TGTGCCAGTAGTACCGGGACTAGCAGGTACAATGAGCAGTTCTTC. It codes for CASSTGTSRYNEQFF.